The clone carrying this T cell receptor beta chain turned up a few times. The target antigen is unknown. The V end lost 2 bases, the J end lost 7 bases, and 13 bases lay between the germline ends. The germline gives CDR1 SGHDT, CDR2 YYEEEE. The CDR3 totals 14 residues. The data are from a study of cytomegalovirus exposure and HLA in healthy donors. Study observations and caveats: The authors enumerated some 170 TCR beta chains as linked to cytomegalovirus. It emerged from a later analysis that several of the most significant clusters appeared to be linked to common viral pathogens. Most likely, a cluster of highly shared sequence variants arose as a sequencing artifact.

The PCR contained 60 Vbeta and 13 Jbeta primers. Profiled with immunoSEQ multiplex PCR; TCRdb holds only in-frame clones, not every one. The sample contains roughly 120,000 clones, 8.5% to 9% of which appear only once. Specimen: PBMCs. The origin of this receptor is a middle-aged woman in good health and CMV-seropositive. The chain recombines TRBV5-6 with TRBJ1-3, with a tentative D call TRBD1 (6 bases). The CDR3 DNA follows: TGTGCCAGCAGCTTTGGACAGCCGTGGAACACCATATATTTT. Translated: CASSFGQPWNTIYF.